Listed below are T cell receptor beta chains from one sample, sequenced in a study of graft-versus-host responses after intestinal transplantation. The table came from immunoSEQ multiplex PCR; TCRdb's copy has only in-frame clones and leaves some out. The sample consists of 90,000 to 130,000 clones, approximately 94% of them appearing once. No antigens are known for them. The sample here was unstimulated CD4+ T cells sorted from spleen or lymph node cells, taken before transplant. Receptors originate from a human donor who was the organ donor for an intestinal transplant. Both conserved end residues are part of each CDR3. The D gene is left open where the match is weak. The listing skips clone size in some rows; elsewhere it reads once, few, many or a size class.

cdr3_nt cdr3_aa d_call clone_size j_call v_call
TGTGCCAGCAGTCCCGCACGCCTCGGCAATCAGCCCCAGCATTTT CASSPARLGNQPQHF . . TRBJ1-5 TRBV28
TGTGCCAGCAGGGCGGGAGGCACAGATACGCAGTATTTT CASRAGGTDTQYF TRBD2 . TRBJ2-3 TRBV6-1
TGTGCCAGCAGTTCCGGGACAGGGGTTGTCAACGAGCAGTACTTC CASSSGTGVVNEQYF TRBD1 . TRBJ2-7 TRBV6-5
TGTGCCTGGAGTGGTAAAGGGGTAATGGGCAATCAGCCCCAGCATTTT CAWSGKGVMGNQPQHF . . TRBJ1-5 TRBV30
TGTGCCAGTAGTCCGGTGGTCAACTATGGCTACACCTTC CASSPVVNYGYTF . . TRBJ1-2 TRBV19
TGTGCCAGCAGCTGGGACAACTATGGCTACACCTTC CASSWDNYGYTF . . TRBJ1-2 TRBV5-6
TGCGCCAGCAGCCCGGGACTAGCGGGAGGGCCCAGCTCCTACAATGAGCAGTTCTTC CASSPGLAGGPSSYNEQFF TRBD2 . TRBJ2-1 TRBV4-3
TGTGCCAGCAGCGCTACCTACGAGCAGTACTTC CASSATYEQYF . . TRBJ2-7 TRBV9
TGCGCCAGCAGCTTCCTCGGCTTCAGCACAGATACGCAGTATTTT CASSFLGFSTDTQYF . . TRBJ2-3 TRBV5-1
TGTGCCATCAGTGCACGAAACTCCGGGACGGAGACCCAGTACTTC CAISARNSGTETQYF . . TRBJ2-5 TRBV10-3
TGCGCCAGCAGCCCGACTAGCGGGAGCTCCTACAATGAGCAGTTCTTC CASSPTSGSSYNEQFF TRBD2 . TRBJ2-1 TRBV4-1
TGTGCCAGCAGGGGACAGGGATACTACGAGCAGTACTTC CASRGQGYYEQYF TRBD1 . TRBJ2-7 TRBV6-1
TGTGCCAGCAGCGACGGGACAGGGCCTAATGAAAAACTGTTTTTT CASSDGTGPNEKLFF TRBD1 few TRBJ1-4 TRBV9
TGTGCCAGTAGCCTAGCGACCAACTCCTACAATGAGCAGTTCTTC CASSLATNSYNEQFF . . TRBJ2-1 TRBV19